The 8 T cell receptor beta chains below all came from one sample that was sequenced in a study of CD8 T cells in ankylosing spondylitis. TCRdb itself ran the 5' RACE reads through MiXCR, one entry per CDR3 protein. The table shows around 120,000 distinct CDR3 sequences, with approximately 10% occurring only once. Input material: blood, either unsorted or a sorted T cell fraction (not recorded which). The receptor set was obtained from a male donor with ankylosing spondylitis or in good health (not recorded which).

The V call is TRBV16, the J call TRBJ2-1; 7 bases align to TRBD2. CDR1 is KGHSY and CDR2 is FQNENV in the germline V gene. The CDR3 has 16 residues. With V trimmed by 3 bases and J by 5 bases, 10 bases remained unmatched. The CDR3 is CASSQIPGGRNNEQFF. Here the CDR3 DNA reads TGTGCCAGCAGCCAGATTCCGGGAGGACGGAACAATGAGCAGTTCTTC.

This clonotype was seen repeatedly, ten times or more. The chain couples TRBV7-2 to TRBJ1-6, with 7 bases fitting TRBD1. The CDR3 has 15 amino acids. Germline V gene lookup returns CDR1 SGHTA and CDR2 FQGNSA. V gave up 4 bases and J gave up 6 bases; unmatched junction bases: 6. In DNA, the CDR3 is TGTGCCAGCAGCTCTGGGACAGCGATTAATTCACCCCTCCACTTT. Its protein is CASSSGTAINSPLHF.

This clonotype was seen ten or more times. The chain recombines TRBV4-1 with TRBJ2-1, with a weak D call TRBD2 (6 bases). Germline CDR1 is MGHRA and CDR2 is YSYEKL. This CDR3 contains 16 residues. V was cut by 1 base and J by 0 bases, with 10 bases left in between. The CDR3 DNA reads as TGCGCCAGCAGCCAAGTAGGGAGGAGCTCCTACAATGAGCAGTTCTTC. Translating gives CASSQVGRSSYNEQFF.

This clonotype has a count of ten or more. CDR3: CSVGTNYNEQFF. CDR3 in DNA: TGCAGCGTGGGGACTAATTACAATGAGCAGTTCTTC. V gene TRBV29-1 combines with J gene TRBJ2-1; the match to TRBD2 covers 7 bases. J gave up 4 bases and V 6 bases, and 3 bases lay outside the gene matches. The CDR3 covers 12 residues. Germline V gene lookup returns CDR1 SQVTM and CDR2 ANQGSEA.

This clonotype was found many times. The chain carries TRBV20-1 and TRBJ2-2, with a tentative D call TRBD2 (5 bases). Trimming stripped 6 bases from V and 7 bases from J, with 15 bases between. The CDR3 consists of 13 residues. Germline lookup yields CDR1 DFQATT and CDR2 SNEGSKA (reference sequence). CDR3 DNA: TGCAGTGCCCCATCTCAGGCGGGCGGGGAGCTGTTTTTT. It translates to CSAPSQAGGELFF.

This rearrangement joins TRBV30 to TRBJ1-4, with D possibly being TRBD1 (6 bases). Looked up from germline, CDR1 is GTSNPN and CDR2 is SVGIG (reference sequence). The V and J ends lost 5 bases and 4 bases respectively, with 11 bases between them. This CDR3 contains 13 residues. The CDR3 DNA sequence: TGTGCCTGGGAAGGGGGAAGTAATGAAAAACTGTTTTTT. Translating gives CAWEGGSNEKLFF.

This clonotype was seen a single time. The chain has TRBV3-1 and TRBJ2-2; 8 nucleotides align to TRBD2. The CDR3 runs to 14 residues. The trim removed 3 bases at V and 7 bases at J, leaving 4 bases unmatched. Germline CDR1 is LGHDT and CDR2 is YNNKEL (reference sequence). The CDR3, as DNA: TGTGCCAGCAGCCAGAGCGGGAGCAGCGGGGAGCTGTTTTTT. It translates to CASSQSGSSGELFF.

At least ten counts were recorded for this clonotype. This sequence joins TRBV12-3 or TRBV12-4 and TRBJ2-1; the match to TRBD2 covers 10 bases. J gave up 2 bases and V 6 bases, and 10 bases lay outside the gene matches. The CDR3 contains 17 residues. Here the CDR3 DNA reads TGTGCCAGCAGGCCAGGGTCTAGCGGGAGTACCTACAATGAGCAGTTCTTC. Amino acids: CASRPGSSGSTYNEQFF.